This T cell receptor beta chain was captured in a study of CD8 T cells in ankylosing spondylitis. Study conclusions and caveats: Past studies reported some motif variants in reactive arthritis synovial fluid and blood. Disease-linked clones were CD8+ and relatively rare in peripheral blood.

Libraries of TCR beta came from quantitative 5'-RACE with molecular barcodes. TCRdb passed the 5' RACE reads through MiXCR, listing each CDR3 protein once. The table shows about 260,000 distinct CDR3 sequences, with 15% to 20% occurring only once. V lost 3 bases, J lost 7 bases, and 9 bases lay in between. This CDR3 has 12 amino acids. In regard to this clonotype: Its antigen remains unknown.

The V gene is TRBV12-3 or TRBV12-4, the J gene TRBJ1-2; D unresolved. The specimen sequenced was blood, either unsorted or a sorted T cell fraction (not recorded which). The sequence came from a male donor with ankylosing spondylitis or in good health (not recorded which). CDR3: CASSFQALGYTF. CDR3 coding DNA: TGTGCCAGCAGTTTTCAGGCACTTGGCTACACCTTC.